The rows below give T cell receptor beta chains drawn from one sample of a study of cytomegalovirus exposure and HLA in healthy donors. Assay: immunoSEQ multiplex PCR; the TCRdb copy retains only in-frame clones and omits some. Of fewer than 110,000 clones listed, around 82% are singletons. The sample was PBMCs. The receptors stem from a woman in her late teens or twenties in good health and CMV-seropositive. Each CDR3 is given with its conserved first and last residue. The D gene is left open where the match is weak. Some rows have no size entry. The others give once, few or many, or a class for an expanded clone.

j_call clone_size d_call v_call cdr3_aa cdr3_nt
TRBJ2-3 . TRBD2 TRBV27 CASSLSRGADTQYF TGTGCCAGCAGTTTATCGCGGGGGGCAGATACGCAGTATTTT
TRBJ1-5 few . TRBV7-8 CASSQRGGVDQPQHF TGTGCCAGCAGCCAAAGGGGAGGGGTCGATCAGCCCCAGCATTTT
TRBJ1-2 . . TRBV30 CAWSVVRRTYGYTF TGTGCCTGGAGTGTGGTCCGCAGAACCTATGGCTACACCTTC
TRBJ2-3 few TRBD2 TRBV7-3 CASSERLAGASTDTQYF TGTGCCAGCAGCGAGAGACTAGCGGGGGCCTCCACAGATACGCAGTATTTT
TRBJ2-3 . TRBD2 TRBV10-2 CASRAGTSIDTQYF TGCGCCAGCCGGGCCGGGACTAGCATAGATACGCAGTATTTT
TRBJ2-3 . TRBD2 TRBV7-2 CASSLVAGGPDTQYF TGTGCCAGCAGCTTAGTAGCGGGAGGGCCAGATACGCAGTATTTT
TRBJ2-3 . TRBD2 TRBV5-1 CASSLGLAGGSTDTQYF TGCGCCAGCAGCTTGGGTCTAGCGGGGGGTAGTACAGATACGCAGTATTTT
TRBJ1-5 . TRBD1 TRBV19 CASSMGTALEYNQPQHF TGTGCCAGTAGTATGGGGACAGCCCTCGAATACAATCAGCCCCAGCATTTT
TRBJ2-3 . . TRBV5-8 CASSLAEVADTQYF TGTGCCAGCAGCTTGGCCGAGGTAGCAGATACGCAGTATTTT
TRBJ2-5 . . TRBV4-2 CASSQDRGKETQYF TGTGCCAGCAGCCAAGATCGGGGGAAAGAGACCCAGTACTTC
TRBJ1-6 . . TRBV6-1 CASRPAGGGSPLHF TGTGCCAGCAGGCCCGCGGGCGGCGGATCACCCCTCCACTTT
TRBJ1-2 medium-sized TRBD1 TRBV27 CASSEGQGAYGYTF TGTGCCAGCAGCGAGGGGCAGGGGGCTTATGGCTACACCTTC
TRBJ2-7 . TRBD1 TRBV6-5 CASSYVGRGRYEQYF TGTGCCAGCAGTTACGTTGGCAGGGGGCGCTACGAGCAGTACTTC
TRBJ2-1 . TRBD2 TRBV29-1 CSGSLAGGYNEQFF TGCAGCGGTTCGCTAGCGGGAGGGTACAATGAGCAGTTCTTC
TRBJ2-7 . TRBD1 TRBV12-5 CASGPEGHGTGGYEQYF TGTGCTAGTGGTCCTGAGGGACACGGGACAGGGGGCTACGAGCAGTACTTC
TRBJ1-5 few TRBD1 TRBV12-5 CASGLTTGVYQPQHF TGTGCTAGTGGTTTGACGACAGGGGTATACCAGCCCCAGCATTTT
TRBJ2-5 . TRBD1 TRBV28 CASSFNPRQGNQETQYF TGTGCCAGCAGCTTCAACCCCCGACAGGGGAACCAAGAGACCCAGTACTTC
TRBJ1-1 . . TRBV28 CASYGGDTEAFF TGTGCCAGTTATGGGGGCGACACTGAAGCTTTCTTT
TRBJ2-7 . . TRBV6-1 CASIGTGFGYEQYF TGTGCCAGCATAGGGACTGGCTTTGGCTACGAGCAGTACTTC
TRBJ2-7 . . TRBV7-9 CSSSLGSYEQYF TGTTCCAGCAGCTTAGGGAGCTACGAGCAGTACTTC
TRBJ1-1 . TRBD1 TRBV18 CASSPNRGLNTEAFF TGTGCCAGCTCACCTAACAGGGGTTTGAACACTGAAGCTTTCTTT
TRBJ2-5 few TRBD2 TRBV2 CASTLVAMTSGGQETQYF TGTGCCAGCACTCTGGTGGCCATGACTAGCGGGGGCCAAGAGACCCAGTACTTC
TRBJ2-5 . . TRBV6-6 CASSHYGAETQYF TGTGCCAGCAGTCATTACGGAGCCGAGACCCAGTACTTC
TRBJ2-2 . TRBD2 TRBV30 CAWGLAGGGGPGELFF TGTGCCTGGGGACTAGCGGGAGGAGGGGGACCTGGGGAGCTGTTTTTT
TRBJ2-7 . TRBD2 TRBV7-9 CASSTPGLADSYEQYF TGTGCCAGCAGCACGCCGGGACTAGCGGACTCCTACGAGCAGTACTTC
TRBJ1-2 . . TRBV5-1 CASSFRGSGYTF TGCGCCAGCAGCTTTAGGGGTTCGGGCTACACCTTC
TRBJ1-2 . . TRBV6-5 CASRGGVYGYTF TGTGCCAGCAGAGGGGGAGTTTATGGCTACACCTTC
TRBJ2-2 . . TRBV4-3 CASSQSALALKMTGELFF TGCGCCAGCAGCCAATCAGCTCTAGCGTTAAAAATGACCGGGGAGCTGTTTTTT
TRBJ1-1 . TRBD1 TRBV2 CASRKSPDRVVGGKSEAFF TGTGCCAGCAGGAAAAGTCCTGACAGGGTGGTTGGGGGAAAGAGTGAAGCTTTCTTT
TRBJ1-5 few . TRBV28 CASSVVRGVPNQPQHF TGTGCCAGCAGTGTCGTGCGGGGGGTTCCCAATCAGCCCCAGCATTTT
TRBJ2-2 . . TRBV5-4 CAGSPGESRGTGELFF TGTGCCGGCAGCCCCGGGGAGAGCCGGGGCACCGGGGAGCTGTTTTTT
TRBJ2-3 . TRBD2 TRBV6-1 CASSLAGGHTDTQYF TGTGCCAGCAGCTTAGCGGGAGGACACACAGATACGCAGTATTTT
TRBJ2-1 . . TRBV11-2 CASIGGLEQFF TGTGCCAGCATCGGGGGGCTTGAGCAGTTCTTC
TRBJ1-1 . . TRBV18 CASSEASRLNTEAFF TGTGCCAGCTCCGAAGCGAGCAGACTGAACACTGAAGCTTTCTTT
TRBJ1-1 . . TRBV28 CASPPLGGGLSLSGFF TGTGCCAGCCCCCCCCTCGGAGGGGGACTATCCCTTTCGGGATTCTTT
TRBJ1-2 . . TRBV15 CATSRDKGGSAGYTF TGTGCCACCAGCAGAGATAAGGGAGGGTCCGCTGGCTACACCTTC
TRBJ2-5 once TRBD1 TRBV6-5 CASRGTVETQYF TGTGCCAGCAGAGGGACAGTAGAGACCCAGTACTTC
TRBJ1-2 . TRBD1 TRBV6-1 CASSGDRGYYGYTF TGTGCCAGCAGTGGTGACAGGGGGTACTATGGCTACACCTTC
TRBJ2-2 once . TRBV15 CATSREAQGTGELFF TGTGCCACCAGCAGAGAAGCCCAGGGCACCGGGGAGCTGTTTTTT
TRBJ2-7 . TRBD1 TRBV29-1 CSAPGTGDEQYF TGCAGCGCCCCCGGGACAGGGGACGAGCAGTACTTC
TRBJ2-7 . TRBD2 TRBV5-1 CASQSRPSGGVSREQYF TGCGCCAGCCAAAGCAGGCCTAGCGGGGGGGTAAGTCGCGAGCAGTACTTC
TRBJ1-6 . . TRBV5-1 CASSFGSSYNSPLHF TGCGCCAGCAGCTTTGGGAGCTCCTATAATTCACCCCTCCACTTT
TRBJ1-1 . TRBD1 TRBV7-8 CASSSRPEDRGRSRTEAFF TGTGCCAGCAGCTCCCGCCCGGAGGACAGGGGGCGAAGTCGGACTGAAGCTTTCTTT
TRBJ1-1 . . TRBV18 CASSTQGFRNTEAFF TGTGCCAGCTCAACTCAGGGGTTTAGGAACACTGAAGCTTTCTTT
TRBJ1-1 . . TRBV5-6 CASSLRDAYTEAFF TGTGCCAGCAGCTTGCGAGATGCCTACACTGAAGCTTTCTTT
TRBJ2-3 . TRBD2 TRBV14 CASSPGLAGALYTDTQYF TGTGCCAGCAGCCCGGGACTAGCGGGAGCTCTCTACACAGATACGCAGTATTTT
TRBJ2-7 . TRBD1 TRBV5-6 CASSSPTGTGDDEQYF TGTGCCAGCAGCTCCCCGACCGGGACAGGGGACGACGAGCAGTACTTC
TRBJ1-2 . . TRBV19 CASSTQGTNYGYTF TGTGCCAGTAGTACTCAGGGGACGAACTATGGCTACACCTTC
TRBJ1-4 once TRBD1 TRBV11-2 CASSLWTGPRGGKKLFF TGTGCCAGCAGCCTTTGGACAGGGCCAAGGGGCGGAAAAAAACTGTTTTTT
TRBJ2-7 . TRBD1 TRBV4-3 CASSQPSRGPESSYEQYF TGCGCCAGCAGCCAACCCTCCAGGGGGCCTGAGAGCTCCTACGAGCAGTACTTC
TRBJ2-1 . . TRBV7-8 CASSLALGARDEQFF TGTGCCAGCAGCTTAGCGCTGGGGGCGCGGGATGAGCAGTTCTTC